The 8 T cell receptor beta chains given below trace back to one sample, sequenced in a study of beta chain features in type 1 diabetes. The antigens of these receptors remain unknown. Study-wide results and limits: In every one of the four CD4+ subsets, TCRB CDR3s were moderately but significantly shorter in Type 1 diabetes patients.

The whole isolated RNA underwent reverse transcription, so sequencing captured expressed TCRB transcripts. Profiling relied on immunoSEQ multiplex PCR, and the TCRdb table lists in-frame clones only, not all of them. This sample yields roughly 730,000 clones, of which around an eighth are seen a single time; about 0.02% belongs to the top ten. The sequencing sample was made of naive CD4+ T cells from blood. These receptors originate from a man aged 18 to 35 with type 1 diabetes.

The J gene is TRBJ1-5, the V gene TRBV30; the D is unclear. There are 13 residues in the CDR3. The V gene's germline CDR1 is GTSNPN and CDR2 SVGIG (reference sequence). V lost 2 bases and J 7 bases, leaving 12 bases between the germline ends. CDR3 amino acids: CAWSLAVGQPQHF. CDR3 nucleotides: TGTGCCTGGAGTCTTGCTGTGGGGCAGCCCCAGCATTTT.

The chain joins TRBV30 to TRBJ2-7; TRBD2 matches at 10 bases. Germline trimming cut 4 bases from V and 6 bases from J; bases unmatched to any gene: 12. CDR3 size: 15 residues. Germline V CDR1 and CDR2: GTSNPN, SVGIG (reference sequence). CDR3 in amino acids: CAWKRPGLASSEQYF. DNA of the CDR3: TGTGCCTGGAAGCGACCGGGACTAGCGTCGAGCGAGCAGTACTTC.

A few counts support this clone. The chain employs TRBV7-2 and TRBJ2-5; D remains unclear. The V end was cut by 1 base, the J end by 1 base, with 4 bases between. Germline CDR1 and CDR2: SGHTA and FQGNSA. This CDR3 comprises 13 residues. DNA for the CDR3: TGTGCCAGCAGCTTAGGACTCCAAGAGACCCAGTACTTC. Residues: CASSLGLQETQYF. Full variable domain (missing parts from reference TRBV7-2 and TRBJ2-5): GAGVSQSPSNKVTEKGKDVELRCDPISGHTALYWYRQSLGQGLEFLIYFQGNSAPDKSGLPSDRFSAERTGGSVSTLTIQRTQQEDSAVYLCASSLGLQETQYFGPGTRLLVL.

There are a few counts of this clone. The chain links TRBV7-6 to TRBJ1-4; D possibly corresponds to TRBD1 (6 bases). The CDR3 runs 15 residues. V lost 2 bases to trimming and J lost 7 bases, with 14 bases between them. Per the germline V gene, CDR1 is SGHVS and CDR2 is FNYEAQ. The CDR3 sequence is CASSLFQEGGEKLFF. In DNA, the CDR3 is TGTGCCAGCAGCTTATTCCAGGAAGGGGGTGAAAAACTGTTTTTT.

V usage is TRBV5-1 and J usage is TRBJ2-5; D possibly uses TRBD1 or TRBD2 (5 bases each). The CDR3 has 15 residues. CDR1 and CDR2 from the germline V gene are SGHRS and YFSETQ. The V and J ends lost 1 base and 1 base respectively, with 11 bases between them. CDR3 nucleotide sequence: TGCGCCAGCAGCTTGATCGGGGCGCCCCAAGAGACCCAGTACTTC. It codes for CASSLIGAPQETQYF.

The sample holds a few counts of this clone. This chain uses TRBV30 with TRBJ1-6; tentatively, D is TRBD1 (5 bases). This CDR3 has 16 residues. Germline V gene data show CDR1 as GTSNPN and CDR2 as SVGIG (reference sequence). V was clipped by 0 bases and J by 7 bases, with 16 bases between them. The DNA of the CDR3 is TGTGCCTGGAGTGTAGGAGGACTCCGGGGGAATTCACCCCTCCACTTT. Its translation is CAWSVGGLRGNSPLHF. The variable domain in full, with the rest retrieved from reference TRBV30 and TRBJ1-6, is SQTIHQWPATLVQPVGSPLSLECTVEGTSNPNLYWYRQAAGRGLQLLFYSVGIGQISSEVPQNLSASRPQDRQFILSSKKLLLSDSGFYLCAWSVGGLRGNSPLHFGNGTRLTVT.

This clone was counted a few times. The same CDR3 is also encoded by other DNA sequences in this sample. The V and J genes are TRBV9 and TRBJ1-1; D is perhaps TRBD1 (5 bases). Germline loops: CDR1 SGDLS, CDR2 YYNGEE. This CDR3 is 13 amino acids long. V lost 3 bases and J 4 bases, leaving 10 bases between the germline ends. The CDR3 here is CASSAQGGTEAFF. CDR3 coding DNA: TGTGCCAGCAGCGCGCAGGGTGGCACTGAAGCTTTCTTT.

This clone was found a few times. CDR3 nucleotide sequence: TGTGCCAGCAGCTTAGAGGTGTTGCGGGGGGCGAGCACAGATACGCAGTATTTT. It is translated as CASSLEVLRGASTDTQYF. The V gene is TRBV7-2, the J gene TRBJ2-3; 8 bases line up with TRBD2. Germline CDR1 is SGHTA and CDR2 is FQGNSA. The junction had 9 bases not matched to a gene; V was cut back by 1 base and J by 0 bases. This CDR3 region has 18 residues.